This T cell receptor beta chain came from a study of CD8+ T cells in alopecia areata. Study in general: The drug, oral tofacitinib, was given to treated patients at 5 to 10 mg twice daily.

Study observations and caveats: Clonality was higher in lesional than normal scalp, especially in alopecia totalis/universalis.

The authors extracted RNA and reverse transcribed it into cDNA as the sequencing template. Method: immunoSEQ multiplex PCR; TCRdb's copy keeps in-frame clones and lacks some. The sample carries hundreds of thousands of clones, roughly two thirds recorded once. On this clone itself: Antigen specificity is unknown.

Both CD4+ and CD8+ T cells were separated by sorting PBMCs. The CDR3 spans 17 residues. Germline V gene data show CDR1 as SGHTA and CDR2 as FQGNSA. The junction had 6 bases not matched to a gene; V was cut back by 1 base and J by 0 bases. This sequence was found in a human donor with alopecia areata. The V and J genes are TRBV7-2 and TRBJ2-4, with TRBD1 identical over 7 bases. The sample here was CD4+ T cells sorted from blood, taken at week 0. The CDR3: CASSLGTGRLAKNIQYF. The DNA for the CDR3 is TGTGCCAGCAGCTTAGGGACAGGAAGACTAGCCAAAAACATTCAGTACTTC.